This T cell receptor (beta chain) comes out of a study of blood T cell repertoires in COVID-19 (dated by TCRdb to the early 2020s). In the study overall: Collaborator samples came from the United States, Italy and Spain and covered acute and convalescent phases of COVID-19. The repertoires were released in a freely available public database meant as a resource for research on the immune response to SARS-CoV-2. The samples were drawn from two sources: the first 160 participants of the ongoing ImmuneRACE study, and 1,200 or so subjects contributed by 6 global collaborators. Nearly every sample came with metadata listing a de-identified subject ID, COVID-19 status, age in years and sex. HLA class I and class II types, where available, came from metadata supplied by the sample provider rather than from assay-based typing. Subjects who had been exposed to COVID-19, were actively infected with it, or had recovered from it provided the deeply sampled blood TCRbeta repertoires that made up the dataset. The prospective study material was composed of cDNA or gDNA derived from T cells, B-cell-depleted T cells, or PBMCs.

At the junction V is shortened by 2 bases and J by 2 bases, with 11 bases in between. Reading the germline V gene gives CDR1 SGHVS and CDR2 FQNEAQ. Counted from cysteine to phenylalanine, this CDR3 has 15 amino acids. CDR3 DNA is the only sequence kept; it has 45 bases, read in frame from the first base. Whole blood was collected in K2EDTA tubes by collaborating institutions according to the institutions' own protocols. For TCRbeta analysis, collaborators shipped samples as frozen whole blood, isolated PBMCs, or DNA extracted from either of those sample types. TCRbeta CDR3 regions were amplified from genomic DNA by means of the immunoSEQ Assay, a bias-controlled multiplex PCR. The authors' analysis ran thus. The number of nucleated cells in each sample was estimated by amplification of reference gene primers within the assay. Sequence reads were collapsed and filtered to measure the absolute abundance of every unique TCRbeta CDR3 rearrangement. For each sample, productive Simpson clonality was calculated as the square root of Simpson's diversity index over productive rearrangements. This immuneACCESS table, as held by TCRdb, lists in-frame sequences with V and J called but not all clones. Of the missing ones, under half trace to an unresolved V gene in checked studies; the others have no known cause. V and J calls and clone size follow that table, whereas D and trimming were derived from the DNA. The sample data list roughly 250,000 clones, and roughly 84% of these were observed just once. 4% of the sample lies in the top ten.

Paper-wide results and their limitations: How much clinical and demographic metadata was included differed by source and by participant, and the metadata was provided uncurated.

Points on this clone: The antigen it binds to is not known. Base quality data are lacking; no much larger clone is found one base away.

The sequencing input was peripheral blood. The sequence came from a woman aged 40 to 55 with active or convalescent COVID-19. The chain joins TRBV7-8 to TRBJ2-3; no D gene call is confident. CDR3 protein: CASSLSLVNTDTQYF. The bases read TGTGCCAGCAGCTTATCGTTAGTTAACACAGATACGCAGTATTTT.